This T cell receptor (beta chain) emerged from a study of technical replicates of blood from a handful of donors. Data came from immunoSEQ multiplex PCR; TCRdb stores just in-frame clones and leaves some out. The data contain roughly 15,000 clones, approximately 83% of them singletons. V was trimmed by 6 bases and J by 2 bases, leaving 9 bases between them. Germline V gene data show CDR1 as SGHNT and CDR2 as YENEEA. CDR3 length equals 13 residues. This sequence was found in a human donor in good health. Some clones in this sample may be carry-over from other donors' samples. Sequencing was done on a sample of PBMCs. The chain has TRBV11-3 and TRBJ2-3; D may be TRBD2 (5 bases). As DNA, the CDR3 is TGTGCCAGCAGTCGAGGGCTCACAGATACGCAGTATTTT. This sequence encodes CASSRGLTDTQYF.